Reported below is one T cell receptor (beta chain). Its antigen is not yet known. Per-base quality was not reported, and no clone a single base away is much larger than it. This specimen's time point label, per the study, means: week 5, during vaccination. Each vaccine dose was 300 ug of a 20-mer mutant IDH1 peptide in Montanide, given subcutaneously with topical imiquimod. Donors had newly diagnosed WHO grade 3 or 4 IDH1-mutant astrocytomas with loss of nuclear ATRX. The samples were drawn from NOA16, a multicentre, single-arm, open-label phase I trial in Germany that tested a mutant IDH1 peptide vaccine in humans for the first time. Genomic DNA for TCRB sequencing was isolated from EDTA blood with the DNeasy Blood and Tissue Kit. This sample was taken from a study of a mutant IDH1 vaccine in newly diagnosed glioma (dated by TCRdb to about 2021). General notes on the study: Eight vaccinations were administered to patients in weeks 1, 3, 5, 7, 11, 15, 19 and 23, corresponding to visits V03 through V10. Of the roughly 34 treated patients, about 60% were male and 37.5% were female, and the mean age was around 40 years. Vaccination began 4-6 weeks after radiotherapy alone, or alongside temozolomide cycles in the chemotherapy-containing groups. Longitudinal TCRB deep sequencing was performed for about 25 treated patients wherever samples were available for exploratory analyses. Peripheral blood samples were drawn at six visits, namely V03 (baseline), V05, V07, V10, V12 and V13. Before enrollment, most patients had been given radiochemotherapy with temozolomide as standard therapy, while the rest had received either radiotherapy alone or temozolomide alone. Summary of the overall study and its limitations: PBMC samples for TCRB deep sequencing were selected based on availability. No apparent relationship was observed between pseudoprogression and alterations in the top peripheral T cell clonotypes detected by TCRB sequencing. Across multiple MHC alleles, vaccine-induced immune responses were seen in nearly 95% of patients. It was noted by the authors that analyses of patient blood samples could not be reproduced owing to sample limitations.

Trimming leaves V shorter by 0 bases and J shorter by 3 bases, with the junction holding 8 bases beyond the gene matches. The CDR3 holds 17 amino acids from the cysteine to the phenylalanine. Here the CDR3 DNA is all that survives: 51 bases in frame from base 1. The CDR1 and CDR2 encoded by the germline V gene are SGHAT and FQNNGV. Libraries were made using the immunoSEQ multiplex PCR assay. The hsTCRB Kit was used according to the manufacturer's protocol to amplify rearranged TCR beta chain sequences. An Illumina MiSeq was used to sequence the TCRB libraries. Concerning the study's data processing: Demultiplexing, trimming and gene mapping were performed with the kit vendor's proprietary platform. TCRdb limited this immuneACCESS table to in-frame rearrangements with V and J called. A share of clones is missing; checked studies link under half to unresolved V genes, and the rest is unexplained. V and J calls and clone size are as listed in that table; D and trimming were resolved from the DNA. The sample table holds some 25,000 clones, of which about 77% were seen once. The top ten hold just under 9.5% of the sample.

This sequence uses TRBV11-2 and TRBJ2-1, with 7 central nucleotides matching TRBD2. The clonotype was recovered from a man in his forties with glioma. This specimen was PBMCs, taken from a glioma patient whose treatment included an IDH1 peptide vaccine. For the CDR3, the sequence is CASSLDRGGRGYNEQFF. The sequenced DNA is TGTGCCAGCAGCTTAGATCGGGGCGGGAGAGGCTACAATGAGCAGTTCTTC.